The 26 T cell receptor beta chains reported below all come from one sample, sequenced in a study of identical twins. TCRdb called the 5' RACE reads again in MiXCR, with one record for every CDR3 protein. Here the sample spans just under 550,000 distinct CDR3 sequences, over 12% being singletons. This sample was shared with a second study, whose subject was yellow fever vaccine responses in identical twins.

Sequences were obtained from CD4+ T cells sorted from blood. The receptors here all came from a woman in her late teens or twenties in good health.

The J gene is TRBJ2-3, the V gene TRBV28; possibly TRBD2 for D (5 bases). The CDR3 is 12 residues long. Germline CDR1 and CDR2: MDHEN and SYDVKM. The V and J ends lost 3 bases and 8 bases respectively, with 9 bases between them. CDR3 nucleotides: TGTGCCAGCAGTTTCCGACTAAGTACGCAGTATTTT. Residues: CASSFRLSTQYF. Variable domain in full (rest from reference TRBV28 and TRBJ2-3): DVKVTQSSRYLVKRTGEKVFLECVQDMDHENMFWYRQDPGLGLRLIYFSYDVKMKEKGDIPEGYSVSREKKERFSLILESASTNQTSMYLCASSFRLSTQYFGPGTRLTVL.

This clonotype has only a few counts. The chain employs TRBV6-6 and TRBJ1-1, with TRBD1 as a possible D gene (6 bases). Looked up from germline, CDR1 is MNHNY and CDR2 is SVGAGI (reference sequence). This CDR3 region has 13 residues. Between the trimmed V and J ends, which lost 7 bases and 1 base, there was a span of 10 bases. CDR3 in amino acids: CASIKQGNTEAFF. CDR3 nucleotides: TGTGCCAGCATAAAACAGGGGAACACTGAAGCTTTCTTT.

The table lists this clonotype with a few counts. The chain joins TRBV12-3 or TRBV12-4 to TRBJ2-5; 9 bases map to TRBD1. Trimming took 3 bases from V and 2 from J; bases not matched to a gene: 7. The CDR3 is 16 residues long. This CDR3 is CASSLGTGLVQETQYF. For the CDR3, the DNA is TGTGCCAGCAGTTTGGGGACAGGGTTGGTGCAAGAGACCCAGTACTTC.

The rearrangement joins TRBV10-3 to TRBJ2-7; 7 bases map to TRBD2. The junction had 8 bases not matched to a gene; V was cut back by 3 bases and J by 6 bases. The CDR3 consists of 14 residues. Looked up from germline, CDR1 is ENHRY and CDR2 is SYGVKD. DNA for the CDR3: TGTGCCATCAGTGACCCGGGACTAACGGGCGAGCAGTACTTC. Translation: CAISDPGLTGEQYF.

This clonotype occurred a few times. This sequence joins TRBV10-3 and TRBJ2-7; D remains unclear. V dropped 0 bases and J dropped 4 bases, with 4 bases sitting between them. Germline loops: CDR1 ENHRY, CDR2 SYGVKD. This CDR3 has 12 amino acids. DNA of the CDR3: TGTGCCATCAGTGAGTCGGTGTACGAGCAGTACGTC. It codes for CAISESVYEQYV.

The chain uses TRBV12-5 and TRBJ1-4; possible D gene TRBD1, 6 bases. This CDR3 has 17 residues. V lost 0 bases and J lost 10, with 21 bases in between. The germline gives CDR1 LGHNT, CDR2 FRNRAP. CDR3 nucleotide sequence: TGTGCTAGTGGTTTGGTATTTACCGACCGTGGGGGCGTAAAACTGTTTTTT. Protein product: CASGLVFTDRGGVKLFF.

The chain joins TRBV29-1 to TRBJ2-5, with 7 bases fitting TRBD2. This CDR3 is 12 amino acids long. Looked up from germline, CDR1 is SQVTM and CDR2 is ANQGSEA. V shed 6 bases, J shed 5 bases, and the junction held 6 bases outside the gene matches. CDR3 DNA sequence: TGCAGCGTACAGTACGGGGGGGAGACCCAGTACTTC. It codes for CSVQYGGETQYF. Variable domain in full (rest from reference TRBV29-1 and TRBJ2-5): SAVISQKPSRDICQRGTSLTIQCQVDSQVTMMFWYRQQPGQSLTLIATANQGSEATYESGFVIDKFPISRPNLTFSTLTVSNMSPEDSSIYLCSVQYGGETQYFGPGTRLLVL.

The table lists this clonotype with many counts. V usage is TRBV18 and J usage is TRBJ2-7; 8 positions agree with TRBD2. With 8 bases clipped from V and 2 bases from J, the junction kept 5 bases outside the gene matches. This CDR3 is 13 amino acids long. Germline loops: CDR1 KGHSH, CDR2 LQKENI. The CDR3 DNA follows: TGTGCCAGCAGTCCGGGACTAGCCTACGAGCAGTACTTC. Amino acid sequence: CASSPGLAYEQYF.

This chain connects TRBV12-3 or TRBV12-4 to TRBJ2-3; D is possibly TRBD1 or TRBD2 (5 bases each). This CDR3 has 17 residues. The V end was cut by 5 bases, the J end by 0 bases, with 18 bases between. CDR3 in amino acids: CASSPVQGGLSTDTQYF. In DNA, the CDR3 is TGTGCCAGCAGTCCTGTGCAGGGCGGGCTTAGCACAGATACGCAGTATTTT.

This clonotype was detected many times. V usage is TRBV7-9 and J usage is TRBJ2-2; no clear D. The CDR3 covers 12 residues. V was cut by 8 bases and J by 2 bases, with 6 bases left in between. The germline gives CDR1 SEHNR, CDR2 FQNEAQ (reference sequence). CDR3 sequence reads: CASSTNTGELFF. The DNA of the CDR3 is TGTGCCAGCTCAACAAACACCGGGGAGCTGTTTTTT.

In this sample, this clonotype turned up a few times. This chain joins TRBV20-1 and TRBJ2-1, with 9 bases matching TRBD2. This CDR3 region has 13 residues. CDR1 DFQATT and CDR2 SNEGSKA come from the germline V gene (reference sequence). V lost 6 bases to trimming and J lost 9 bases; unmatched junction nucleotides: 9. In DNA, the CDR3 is TGCAGTGCCGCCGGCGGGGGGGCCGGTGAGCAGTTCTTC. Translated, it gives CSAAGGGAGEQFF.

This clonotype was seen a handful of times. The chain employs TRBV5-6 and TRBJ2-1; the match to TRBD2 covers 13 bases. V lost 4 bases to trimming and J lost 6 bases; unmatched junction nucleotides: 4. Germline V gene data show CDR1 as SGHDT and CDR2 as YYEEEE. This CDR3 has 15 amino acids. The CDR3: CASSRGTSGTNEQFF. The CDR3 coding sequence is TGTGCCAGCAGCCGCGGGACTAGCGGGACCAATGAGCAGTTCTTC.

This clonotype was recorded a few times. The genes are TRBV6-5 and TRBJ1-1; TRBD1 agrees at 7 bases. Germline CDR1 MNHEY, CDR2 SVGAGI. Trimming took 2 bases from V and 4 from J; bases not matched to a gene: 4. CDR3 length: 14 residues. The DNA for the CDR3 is TGTGCCAGCAGTTACCAGGGGGTTGGCACTGAAGCTTTCTTT. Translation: CASSYQGVGTEAFF.

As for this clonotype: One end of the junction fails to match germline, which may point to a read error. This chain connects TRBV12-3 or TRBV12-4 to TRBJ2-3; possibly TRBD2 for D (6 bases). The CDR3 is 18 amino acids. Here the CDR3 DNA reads TGTGCCATCAGTTTAGCGCTGACACAATGGGGAGGCGCAGATACGCAGTATTTT. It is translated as CAISLALTQWGGADTQYF.

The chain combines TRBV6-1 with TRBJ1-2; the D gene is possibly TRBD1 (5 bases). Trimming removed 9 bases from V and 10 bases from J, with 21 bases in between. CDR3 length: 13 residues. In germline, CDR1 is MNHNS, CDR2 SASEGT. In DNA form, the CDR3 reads TGTGCCAGTTCTGGGGGGGGGAATCGAGACTACACCTTC. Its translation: CASSGGGNRDYTF.

The CDR3 nucleotides read TGCAGTGCTAGTGACAAGGTCGCCGGGGAGCTGTTTTTT. As protein: CSASDKVAGELFF. V usage is TRBV20-1 and J usage is TRBJ2-2; D is undetermined. The CDR3 spans 13 residues. Trimming removed 3 bases from V and 6 bases from J, with 11 bases in between. Per the germline V gene, CDR1 is DFQATT and CDR2 is SNEGSKA (reference sequence).

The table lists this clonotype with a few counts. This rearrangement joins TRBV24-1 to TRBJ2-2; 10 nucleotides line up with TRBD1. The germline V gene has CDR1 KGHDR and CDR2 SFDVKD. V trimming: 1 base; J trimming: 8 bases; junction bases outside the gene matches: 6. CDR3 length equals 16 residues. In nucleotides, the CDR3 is TGTGCCACCAGTGATTTCGGTGACAGGGGGCCGGGGGAGCTGTTTTTT. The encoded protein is CATSDFGDRGPGELFF.

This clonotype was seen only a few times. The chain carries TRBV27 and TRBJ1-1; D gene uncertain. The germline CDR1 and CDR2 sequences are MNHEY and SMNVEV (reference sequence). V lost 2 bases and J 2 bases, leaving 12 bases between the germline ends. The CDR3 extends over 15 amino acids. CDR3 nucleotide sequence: TGTGCCAGCAGTTTAGGCCCACACCTAAACACTGAAGCTTTCTTT. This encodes CASSLGPHLNTEAFF.

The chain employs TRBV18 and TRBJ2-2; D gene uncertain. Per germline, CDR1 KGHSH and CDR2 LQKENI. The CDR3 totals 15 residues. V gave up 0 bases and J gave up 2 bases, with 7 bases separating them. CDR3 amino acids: CASSPPVINTGELFF. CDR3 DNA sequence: TGTGCCAGCTCACCACCGGTGATCAACACCGGGGAGCTGTTTTTT.

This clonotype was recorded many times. The CDR3 region has the DNA TGTGCCAGCAGTTTCGCTAGCACAGATACGCAGTATTTT. Translating it yields CASSFASTDTQYF. The J gene is TRBJ2-3, the V gene TRBV12-3 or TRBV12-4; no clear D gene. The CDR3 consists of 13 residues. Trimming removed 3 bases at V and 0 bases at J, with 4 bases between.

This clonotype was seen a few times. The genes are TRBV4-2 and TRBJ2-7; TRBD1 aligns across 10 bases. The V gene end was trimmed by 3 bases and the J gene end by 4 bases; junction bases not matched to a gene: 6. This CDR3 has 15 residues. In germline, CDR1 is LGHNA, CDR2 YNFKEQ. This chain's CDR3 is CASSHTGTGVYEQYF. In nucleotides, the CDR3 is TGTGCCAGCAGCCACACCGGGACAGGGGTATACGAGCAGTACTTC.

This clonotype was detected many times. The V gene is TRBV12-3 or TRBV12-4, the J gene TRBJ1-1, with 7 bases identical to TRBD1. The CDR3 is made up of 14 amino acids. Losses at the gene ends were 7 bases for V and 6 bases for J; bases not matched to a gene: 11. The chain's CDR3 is CASTLDRLRAEAFF. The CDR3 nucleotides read TGTGCCAGCACTCTGGACAGGCTTCGGGCTGAAGCTTTCTTT.

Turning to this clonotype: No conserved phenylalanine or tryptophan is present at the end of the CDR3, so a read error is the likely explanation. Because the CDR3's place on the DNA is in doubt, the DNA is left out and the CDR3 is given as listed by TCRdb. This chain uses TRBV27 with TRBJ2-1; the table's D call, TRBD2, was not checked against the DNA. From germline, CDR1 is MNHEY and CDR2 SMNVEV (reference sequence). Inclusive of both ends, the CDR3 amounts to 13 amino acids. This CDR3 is CASSLEARGTAVL.

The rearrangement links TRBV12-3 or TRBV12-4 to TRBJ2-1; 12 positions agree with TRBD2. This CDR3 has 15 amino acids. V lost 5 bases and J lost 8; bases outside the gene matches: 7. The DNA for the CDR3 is TGTGCCAGCAGTCCAGAGACTAGCGGGAGACATGAGCAGTTCTTC. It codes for CASSPETSGRHEQFF.

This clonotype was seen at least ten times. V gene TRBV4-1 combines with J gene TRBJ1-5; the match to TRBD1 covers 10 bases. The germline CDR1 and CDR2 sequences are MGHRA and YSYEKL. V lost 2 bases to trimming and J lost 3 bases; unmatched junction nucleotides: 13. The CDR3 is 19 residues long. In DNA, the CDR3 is TGCGCCAGCAGCCAACAAGTACAGGCCGGGACAGGGGACAATCAGCCCCAGCATTTT. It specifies CASSQQVQAGTGDNQPQHF.

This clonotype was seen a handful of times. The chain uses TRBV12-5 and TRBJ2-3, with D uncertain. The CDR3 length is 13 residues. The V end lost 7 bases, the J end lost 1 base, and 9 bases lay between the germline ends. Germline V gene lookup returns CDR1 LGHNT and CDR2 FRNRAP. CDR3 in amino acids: CASASQGTDTQYF. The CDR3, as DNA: TGTGCTAGTGCGTCCCAGGGCACAGATACGCAGTATTTT.